The next 15 T cell receptor beta chains were all read from a single sample in a study of blood T cell repertoires in COVID-19. Assay used: immunoSEQ multiplex PCR; TCRdb lists only in-frame clones, some missing. Of around 250,000 clones listed, more than 85% are singletons. Sequences were obtained from peripheral blood. The receptor set was obtained from a woman between 70 and 85 years old with active or convalescent COVID-19.

The V call is TRBV18, the J call TRBJ2-7, with 8 bases that match TRBD1. The J segment lost 1 base and the V segment lost 5 bases, leaving 4 bases of the junction unmatched. The CDR3 is 14 residues long. CDR1 is KGHSH and CDR2 is LQKENI in the germline V gene. CDR3 amino acids: CASSGQGESYEQYF. The CDR3 bases are TGTGCCAGCTCAGGACAGGGCGAGTCCTACGAGCAGTACTTC.

This chain joins TRBV12-3 or TRBV12-4 and TRBJ2-1; a possible D gene is TRBD2 (5 bases). The V end lost 3 bases, the J end lost 8 bases, and 11 bases lay between the germline ends. CDR3 size: 13 residues. CDR3 in amino acids: CASSFEGRDEQFF. The DNA of the CDR3 is TGTGCCAGCAGTTTTGAGGGAAGGGATGAGCAGTTCTTC.

This clone has just a few counts. The genes are TRBV6-2 or TRBV6-3 and TRBJ2-1, with 7 bases identical to TRBD2. Germline trimming cut 5 bases from V and 10 bases from J; bases unmatched to any gene: 8. CDR3 length: 13 amino acids. Per the germline V gene, CDR1 is MNHEY and CDR2 is SVGEGT. In nucleotides, the CDR3 is TGTGCCAGCAGTCTACCGGGCGGGGGAGAGCAGTTCTTC. Its translation is CASSLPGGGEQFF.

The rearrangement uses TRBV12-3 or TRBV12-4 and TRBJ1-2, with TRBD1 matching 9 bases. This CDR3 has 13 residues. V shed 6 bases and J 5 bases; nucleotides not matched to a gene: 4. Here the CDR3 reads CASSSDRGYGYTF. In nucleotides, the CDR3 is TGTGCCAGCAGCTCTGACAGGGGGTATGGCTACACCTTC.

The V call is TRBV19, the J call TRBJ1-2; D not resolved. Trimming removed 3 bases at V and 4 bases at J, with 9 bases between. The CDR3 is made up of 13 amino acids. Per the germline V gene, CDR1 is LNHDA and CDR2 is SQIVND (reference sequence). CDR3 region: CASSISLSYGYTF. CDR3 sequence (DNA): TGTGCCAGTAGTATCTCCCTTAGCTATGGCTACACCTTC. Combining the CDR3 with reference TRBV19 and TRBJ1-2 gives the whole variable domain DGGITQSPKYLFRKEGQNVTLSCEQNLNHDAMYWYRQDPGQGLRLIYYSQIVNDFQKGDIAEGYSVSREKKESFPLTVTSAQKNPTAFYLCASSISLSYGYTFGSGTRLTVV.

The genes are TRBV6-1 and TRBJ1-2; no clear D gene. Germline V CDR1 and CDR2: MNHNS, SASEGT. Trimming cost V 2 bases and J 0 bases, with 10 bases left between them. The CDR3 has 15 amino acids. This CDR3 reads CASSEYAQTNYGYTF. The CDR3 nucleotides read TGTGCCAGCAGTGAATACGCACAAACTAACTATGGCTACACCTTC.

The rearrangement uses TRBV9 and TRBJ2-1; D call uncertain. The CDR3 is 15 residues long. CDR1 and CDR2 (germline): SGDLS, YYNGEE. With 3 bases removed from V and 3 bases from J, the gap between germline ends came to 13 bases. The CDR3 reads CASSGQISVYNEQFF. The CDR3 coding sequence is TGTGCCAGCAGCGGGCAGATTTCAGTCTACAATGAGCAGTTCTTC.

This chain uses TRBV6-6 with TRBJ2-6; D remains ambiguous. The V gene's germline CDR1 is MNHNY and CDR2 SVGAGI (reference sequence). CDR3 length: 14 residues. Trimming shortened V by 2 bases and J by 2 bases, and 4 bases separated the two germline ends. This CDR3 is CASSYQTGANVLTF. The DNA for the CDR3 is TGTGCCAGCAGTTACCAGACTGGGGCCAACGTCCTGACTTTC.

This chain joins TRBV6-1 and TRBJ2-7; 8 nucleotides line up with TRBD1. The J segment lost 5 bases and the V segment lost 2 bases, leaving 8 bases of the junction unmatched. Germline V gene lookup returns CDR1 MNHNS and CDR2 SASEGT. CDR3 length: 15 residues. The CDR3 protein is CASSEWAGGIDEQYF. In nucleotides, the CDR3 is TGTGCCAGCAGTGAATGGGCAGGGGGCATCGACGAGCAGTACTTC.

The chain couples TRBV7-9 to TRBJ1-2; the D is unclear. The CDR3 is 14 residues long. Germline-derived CDR1 and CDR2 are SEHNR and FQNEAQ (reference sequence). Trimming removed 1 base at V and 2 bases at J, with 8 bases between. CDR3 region: CASSLERVNYGYTF. For the CDR3, the DNA is TGTGCCAGCAGCTTAGAACGGGTCAACTATGGCTACACCTTC.

As concerns this clone: Compared with germline, one end of the junction differs, possibly owing to a read error. This rearrangement joins TRBV3-1 (or the pseudogene TRBV3-2) to TRBJ1-2, with TRBD1 as a possible D gene (5 bases). The CDR3 runs to 12 residues. In germline, CDR1 is LGHDT, CDR2 YNNKEL (reference sequence). CDR3 in DNA: TGTGCCAGCAGTCAAGAAGGGGCCTCCTTTACCTTC. As protein: CASSQEGASFTF.

V and J are TRBV6-5 and TRBJ1-5; D gene unclear. The CDR3 covers 13 residues. Germline V lookup: CDR1 MNHEY, CDR2 SVGAGI. Deletions cut 5 bases from V and 6 bases from J, with 11 bases between. The CDR3 sequence is CASSQSVGQPQHF. CDR3 DNA: TGTGCCAGCAGTCAATCAGTTGGTCAGCCCCAGCATTTT.

The chain employs TRBV7-2 and TRBJ2-7; TRBD1 aligns across 7 bases. CDR3 size: 15 residues. The V and J ends lost 2 bases and 5 bases, in that order; junction bases with no gene match: 9. The germline CDR1 and CDR2 sequences are SGHTA and FQGNSA. The CDR3 loop is CASSLTGDSQHEQYF. Written as DNA, the CDR3 is TGTGCCAGCAGCTTAACCGGGGACAGCCAGCACGAGCAGTACTTC.

This sequence joins TRBV10-3 and TRBJ2-5; weak D call: TRBD2 (5 bases). V lost 8 bases and J 1 base, leaving 11 bases between the germline ends. Germline V gene data show CDR1 as ENHRY and CDR2 as SYGVKD. The CDR3 length is 13 residues. The DNA for the CDR3 is TGTGCCATCCGGACTGGCATCCAAGAGACCCAGTACTTC. This sequence encodes CAIRTGIQETQYF.

The V and J genes are TRBV5-5 and TRBJ1-4; D is ambiguous. The V end lost 0 bases, the J end lost 13 bases, and 13 bases lay between the germline ends. CDR3 length: 13 amino acids. Looked up from germline, CDR1 is SGHKS and CDR2 is YYEKEE (reference sequence). CDR3 sequence: CASSLAASGRLFF. The CDR3 region has the DNA TGTGCCAGCAGCTTGGCGGCAAGTGGGAGACTGTTTTTT.